The 30 T cell receptor beta chains below come from one sample, sequenced in a study of blood T cells in healthy people across ages. It was with a sample-barcoded 5' primer and a J-beta primer mix that a second PCR of roughly 7 to 12 cycles was run. One entry per CDR3 protein results from TCRdb running MiXCR on the 5' RACE reads. The sample lists around 1,000,000 distinct CDR3 sequences, about 23% occurring once. The same specimen was also included in a second study, on T cells of mothers and their children.

The sequenced material came from blood. These receptors originate from a girl aged 2 to 10 in good health.

This clonotype was picked up a small number of times. This chain links TRBV7-2 with TRBJ2-1; D assignment may be TRBD1 or TRBD2 (5 bases each). V lost 1 base to trimming and J lost 2 bases, with 9 bases between them. Germline V gene sequence: CDR1 SGHTA, CDR2 FQGNSA. This CDR3 has 15 residues. The CDR3, as DNA: TGTGCCAGCAGCTTAGGGGGGAGCCCCTACAATGAGCAGTTCTTC. Protein sequence: CASSLGGSPYNEQFF. The full variable domain, its missing parts supplied by reference TRBV7-2 and TRBJ2-1, is GAGVSQSPSNKVTEKGKDVELRCDPISGHTALYWYRQSLGQGLEFLIYFQGNSAPDKSGLPSDRFSAERTGGSVSTLTIQRTQQEDSAVYLCASSLGGSPYNEQFFGPGTRLTVL.

J is TRBJ2-1 and V is TRBV2, with 9 bases that match TRBD1. The CDR3 sequence is 15 residues long. V shed 4 bases, J shed 8 bases, and the junction held 9 bases outside the gene matches. The germline gives CDR1 SNHLY, CDR2 FYNNEI. CDR3 coding DNA: TGTGCCAGCAGTGTACAGGGGGCGCCATCCCATGAGCAGTTCTTC. This codes for CASSVQGAPSHEQFF. Supplemented by reference TRBV2 and TRBJ2-1, the full variable domain reads EPEVTQTPSHQVTQMGQEVILRCVPISNHLYFYWYRQILGQKVEFLVSFYNNEISEKSEIFDDQFSVERPDGSNFTLKIRSTKLEDSAMYFCASSVQGAPSHEQFFGPGTRLTVL.

This chain uses TRBV7-2 with TRBJ1-1; D is perhaps TRBD1 (5 bases). Germline V lookup: CDR1 SGHTA, CDR2 FQGNSA. The CDR3 covers 12 residues. The germline V and J ends were trimmed by 1 base and 6 bases, with 6 bases remaining between them. This CDR3 is CASSLDRPEAFF. Written as DNA, the CDR3 is TGTGCCAGCAGCTTAGACAGGCCTGAAGCTTTCTTT.

The table lists this clonotype with a few counts. The V and J genes are TRBV9 and TRBJ1-4; D is uncertain. V dropped 5 bases and J dropped 7 bases, with 15 bases sitting between them. The CDR3 runs 14 residues. Germline V gives CDR1 SGDLS, CDR2 YYNGEE. CDR3 DNA: TGTGCCAGCAGAGGAGGACCGGGGAGTGAAAAACTGTTTTTT. Translated, it gives CASRGGPGSEKLFF.

The J gene is TRBJ1-1, the V gene TRBV9; no reliable D call. The germline V and J ends were trimmed by 2 bases and 0 bases, with 8 bases remaining between them. Per the germline V gene, CDR1 is SGDLS and CDR2 is YYNGEE. This CDR3 region has 14 residues. CDR3 protein: CASSVLGMNTEAFF. The CDR3 bases are TGTGCCAGCAGCGTTCTGGGCATGAACACTGAAGCTTTCTTT.

The chain uses TRBV9 and TRBJ2-2; a possible D gene is TRBD2 (5 bases). The germline V and J ends were trimmed by 0 bases and 7 bases, with 7 bases remaining between them. CDR3 length: 13 residues. Germline CDR1 reads SGDLS; CDR2 reads YYNGEE. The CDR3 DNA reads as TGTGCCAGCAGCGTAGGCGGGTACGGGGAGCTGTTTTTT. Protein: CASSVGGYGELFF.

As concerns this clonotype: Germline and junction disagree at one end, which may indicate a read error. This chain links TRBV10-2 with TRBJ2-1, with D perhaps matching TRBD2 (5 bases). This CDR3 contains 14 residues. Germline V gene data show CDR1 as WSHSY and CDR2 as SAAADI. CDR3 in amino acids: CASLARRYNNEQFF. For the CDR3, the DNA is TGCGCCAGCCTAGCCAGGCGCTACAACAACGAGCAGTTCTTC.

The V and J genes are TRBV6-2 or TRBV6-3 and TRBJ2-1; 11 bases are a match to TRBD2. This CDR3 contains 14 residues. Trimming cost V 9 bases and J 4 bases; bases outside gene matches: 5. Germline loops: CDR1 MNHEY, CDR2 SVGEGT. The CDR3: CARLAGGLYNEQFF. The DNA of the CDR3 is TGTGCCAGGTTAGCGGGGGGGCTTTACAATGAGCAGTTCTTC.

CDR3 DNA: TGTGCCAGCAGTTATGAAAGGGGGCACATTCAGTACTTC. Its translation is CASSYERGHIQYF. The gene calls are TRBV6-5 and TRBJ2-4; TRBD1 matches at 7 bases. Looked up from germline, CDR1 is MNHEY and CDR2 is SVGAGI. Trimming cost V 3 bases and J 8 bases; bases outside gene matches: 4. This CDR3 has 13 amino acids.

The CDR3 region has the DNA TGTGCCAGCAGCCAACAAATGGAGGAAAAACTGTTTTTT. Translated: CASSQQMEEKLFF. This chain links TRBV14 with TRBJ1-4; D call uncertain. This CDR3 has 13 residues. The V end lost 2 bases, the J end lost 8 bases, and 9 bases lay between the germline ends. Germline V gene data show CDR1 as SGHDN and CDR2 as FVKESK.

The table lists this clonotype with a few counts. The genes are TRBV27 and TRBJ1-2; 7 bases line up with TRBD1. With 5 bases clipped from V and 8 bases from J, the junction kept 14 bases outside the gene matches. Germline V gives CDR1 MNHEY, CDR2 SMNVEV (reference sequence). The CDR3 extends over 15 amino acids. The DNA of the CDR3 is TGTGCCAGCAGTCCCTCGACAGGGTGGGTGGAGGGCTACACCTTC. Amino acids: CASSPSTGWVEGYTF.

The table lists this clonotype with a few counts. V gene TRBV20-1 combines with J gene TRBJ1-1; 8 bases are a match to TRBD1. Germline CDR1 DFQATT, CDR2 SNEGSKA (reference sequence). The CDR3 consists of 13 residues. Trimming took 5 bases from V and 1 from J; bases not matched to a gene: 3. CDR3 coding DNA: TGCAGTGCTCAGGACAGGGCGAACACTGAAGCTTTCTTT. Protein: CSAQDRANTEAFF.

Comments on this clonotype: The junction and the germline gene differ at one end; a read error may be behind it. The gene calls are TRBV12-3 or TRBV12-4 and TRBJ1-4; D is undetermined. The CDR3 is 14 residues long. The CDR3 nucleotides are TGTGCCATCAGTCAACGCTGGAGTAGTGAAAAACTGTTTTTT. This translates into CAISQRWSSEKLFF.

Remarks on this clonotype: The junction does not match germline at one end; this may be a read error. This sequence joins TRBV20-1 and TRBJ2-5, with TRBD1 identical over 7 bases. The germline V gene encodes CDR1 DFQATT and CDR2 SNEGSKA (reference sequence). This CDR3 is 14 amino acids long. This chain's CDR3 is CSRKGQTPQEAQYF. The CDR3 DNA is TGCAGTCGGAAGGGACAGACCCCCCAAGAGGCCCAGTACTTC.

The V call is TRBV29-1, the J call TRBJ2-7; D possibly corresponds to TRBD1 (6 bases). The germline gives CDR1 SQVTM, CDR2 ANQGSEA. The CDR3 loop spans 12 amino acids. V lost 5 bases and J lost 3, with 11 bases in between. The CDR3 loop is CSVRVQGYEQYF. CDR3 DNA sequence: TGCAGCGTTCGGGTACAGGGCTACGAGCAGTACTTC.

The CDR3 DNA is TGCGCCAGCAGCCAAGGGGGAAGGGCCTACAATGAGCAGTTCTTC. Translating gives CASSQGGRAYNEQFF. The V and J genes are TRBV4-1 and TRBJ2-1; D gene uncertain. CDR1 and CDR2 from the germline V gene are MGHRA and YSYEKL. V dropped 1 base and J dropped 2 bases, with 9 bases sitting between them. CDR3 length: 15 amino acids.

The chain combines TRBV12-3 or TRBV12-4 with TRBJ1-2, with 8 nucleotides matching TRBD1. Germline trimming cut 5 bases from V and 5 bases from J; bases unmatched to any gene: 10. This CDR3 spans 15 amino acids. As DNA, the CDR3 is TGTGCCAGCAGTAGGATGGACAGGGCGAGATATGGCTACACCTTC. This translates into CASSRMDRARYGYTF.

V is TRBV28 and J is TRBJ2-1, with TRBD1 matching 9 bases. The V segment lost 6 bases and the J segment 3 bases; nucleotides outside the gene matches: 12. Germline CDR1 and CDR2: MDHEN and SYDVKM. The CDR3 sequence is 17 residues long. The CDR3 DNA is TGTGCCAGCAGCCGGACCGGGACAGGGACGATCTACAATGAGCAGTTCTTC. Encoded protein: CASSRTGTGTIYNEQFF.

This clonotype has more than one count but fewer than ten. This chain joins TRBV29-1 and TRBJ1-1; 7 positions match TRBD1. With 4 bases clipped from V and 10 bases from J, the junction kept 6 bases outside the gene matches. Looked up from germline, CDR1 is SQVTM and CDR2 is ANQGSEA. The CDR3 totals 11 residues. In DNA form, the CDR3 reads TGCAGCGTTGTCGGCGCAGGGGGAGCTTTCTTT. Encoded protein: CSVVGAGGAFF.

This chain joins TRBV3-1 and TRBJ1-1; perhaps TRBD1 as D (5 bases). Per the germline V gene, CDR1 is LGHDT and CDR2 is YNNKEL (reference sequence). Trimming pared 1 base from V and 6 bases from J, leaving 12 bases between. This CDR3 has 14 amino acids. CDR3 DNA: TGTGCCAGCAGCCAAGGTCGGGGCGTTTCTGAAGCTTTCTTT. Protein: CASSQGRGVSEAFF.

The table lists this clonotype with many counts. V is TRBV6-5 and J is TRBJ2-5, with 7 nucleotides matching TRBD2. The germline gives CDR1 MNHEY, CDR2 SVGAGI. V was clipped by 8 bases and J by 2 bases; unmatched bases: 2. This CDR3 contains 12 residues. CDR3 residues: CASGRGQETQYF. The CDR3 DNA follows: TGTGCCAGCGGGAGGGGACAAGAGACCCAGTACTTC.

The V call is TRBV7-9, the J call TRBJ1-5, with a possible D match to TRBD1 (5 bases). This CDR3 region has 18 residues. Germline V gene sequence: CDR1 SEHNR, CDR2 FQNEAQ (reference sequence). Trimming took 4 bases from V and 7 from J, leaving 26 bases between them. The CDR3 DNA is TGTGCCAGCAGCTCCAGCGGGCTAGGCCAGGGAAGACCGCAGCCCCAGCATTTT. It specifies CASSSSGLGQGRPQPQHF.

V gene TRBV11-2 combines with J gene TRBJ2-4, with 15 bases matching TRBD2. Germline V lookup: CDR1 SGHAT, CDR2 FQNNGV. The CDR3 is made up of 20 amino acids. The V and J ends lost 5 bases and 0 bases, in that order; junction bases with no gene match: 11. The CDR3 spells CASSEISGTSGGLAKNIQYF. The CDR3 DNA follows: TGTGCCAGCAGCGAAATCTCCGGGACTAGCGGGGGGCTAGCCAAAAACATTCAGTACTTC.

This clonotype was seen a handful of times. V usage is TRBV7-9 and J usage is TRBJ2-3, with 10 bases fitting TRBD2. The CDR3 loop spans 18 amino acids. Trimming removed 5 bases from V and 3 bases from J; junction bases left unmatched: 14. Per germline, CDR1 SEHNR and CDR2 FQNEAQ (reference sequence). The CDR3 spells CASSPFRTLAGETDTQYF. CDR3 DNA: TGTGCCAGCAGCCCTTTCCGTACCCTAGCGGGAGAAACAGATACGCAGTATTTT.

The chain links TRBV7-2 to TRBJ1-5, with D maybe TRBD1 (6 bases). Germline-derived CDR1 and CDR2 are SGHTA and FQGNSA. The CDR3 length is 14 residues. The V gene lost 5 bases and the J gene lost 5 bases, with 13 bases spanning the gap. The CDR3, as DNA: TGTGCCAGCAGCCCAAGGGCAGGGGATCAGCCCCAGCATTTT. This translates into CASSPRAGDQPQHF.

The rearrangement uses TRBV29-1 and TRBJ2-4, with a tentative D call TRBD1 (5 bases). Germline V lookup: CDR1 SQVTM, CDR2 ANQGSEA. This CDR3 region has 14 residues. The germline V and J ends were trimmed by 1 base and 2 bases, with 9 bases remaining between them. In DNA, the CDR3 is TGCAGCGTTGAAGCAGGGTGGACCAAAAACATTCAGTACTTC. This sequence encodes CSVEAGWTKNIQYF.

The V call is TRBV20-1, the J call TRBJ2-1; 13 nucleotides agree with TRBD2. J gave up 7 bases and V 5 bases, and 11 bases lay outside the gene matches. This CDR3 has 16 amino acids. Germline CDR1 and CDR2: DFQATT and SNEGSKA (reference sequence). The CDR3 nucleotides read TGCAGTGCTTACGTTCCGGGACTAGCGGGAAAGAATGAGCAGTTCTTC. Its protein is CSAYVPGLAGKNEQFF.

CDR3: CASSYTYRASANEKLFF. As DNA, the CDR3 is TGTGCCAGCAGTTACACATACAGGGCGTCAGCTAATGAAAAACTGTTTTTT. The rearrangement uses TRBV6-5 and TRBJ1-4; D might be TRBD1 (6 bases). The germline CDR1 and CDR2 sequences are MNHEY and SVGAGI. V shed 2 bases and J shed 3 bases, with 16 bases lying between them. The CDR3 runs to 17 residues.

There are many counts of this clonotype. The chain links TRBV9 to TRBJ2-3; the D is unclear. This CDR3 contains 12 residues. The V end lost 4 bases, the J end lost 2 bases, and 5 bases lay between the germline ends. Germline loops: CDR1 SGDLS, CDR2 YYNGEE. The CDR3 loop is CASSSLTDTQYF. CDR3 nucleotides: TGTGCCAGCAGCTCTCTCACAGATACGCAGTATTTT.

This chain links TRBV28 with TRBJ1-2; tentatively, D is TRBD1 (5 bases). CDR3 length equals 12 residues. With 7 bases removed from V and 3 bases from J, the gap between germline ends came to 9 bases. From germline, CDR1 is MDHEN and CDR2 SYDVKM. The CDR3 region has the DNA TGTGCCAGCACTGCAGGGTACTATGGCTACACCTTC. It encodes CASTAGYYGYTF.